The 15 T cell receptor beta chains reported below all come from one sample, sequenced in a study of blood T cell repertoires in COVID-19. The repertoire was sequenced with immunoSEQ multiplex PCR; TCRdb's copy has only in-frame clones and lacks some. The sample has about 190,000 clones, 70% to 90% seen once. Specimen: peripheral blood. The receptors come from a woman in her 70s with active or convalescent COVID-19.

There are a few counts of this clone. The chain joins TRBV27 to TRBJ1-6; TRBD1 is a possible D gene (6 bases). V lost 5 bases and J lost 5, with 10 bases in between. The CDR3 covers 14 residues. In germline, CDR1 is MNHEY, CDR2 SMNVEV (reference sequence). The DNA of the CDR3 is TGTGCCAGCAGTAAATACAGGGATAATTCACCCCTCCACTTT. It yields the protein CASSKYRDNSPLHF.

The chain carries TRBV18 and TRBJ2-1, with D possibly TRBD2 on 5 matching bases. The length of the CDR3 is 14 residues. The V gene's germline CDR1 is KGHSH and CDR2 LQKENI. V dropped 3 bases and J dropped 3 bases, with 9 bases sitting between them. CDR3 sequence reads: CASSPQTSYNEQFF. The CDR3, as DNA: TGTGCCAGCTCACCTCAAACTAGCTACAATGAGCAGTTCTTC.

The chain employs TRBV5-4 and TRBJ2-2; 8 bases align to TRBD1. Germline V lookup: CDR1 SGHNT, CDR2 YYREEE (reference sequence). The CDR3 covers 15 residues. J gave up 5 bases and V 3 bases, and 6 bases lay outside the gene matches. CDR3 sequence: CASSSRTGKTGELFF. In nucleotides, the CDR3 is TGTGCCAGCAGCTCTAGGACAGGGAAGACCGGGGAGCTGTTTTTT.

The rearrangement uses TRBV2 and TRBJ2-2, with 8 bases lining up with TRBD1. In germline, CDR1 is SNHLY, CDR2 FYNNEI. V lost 5 bases and J lost 4; bases outside the gene matches: 12. CDR3 length: 17 amino acids. CDR3: CASSTFRTGIGTGELFF. The CDR3 nucleotides are TGTGCCAGCAGTACTTTCCGGACAGGGATCGGCACCGGGGAGCTGTTTTTT.

The chain recombines TRBV19 with TRBJ1-6; weak D call: TRBD1 (5 bases). The V and J ends lost 3 bases and 6 bases respectively, with 9 bases between them. Germline V lookup: CDR1 LNHDA, CDR2 SQIVND (reference sequence). The CDR3 extends over 14 amino acids. The CDR3 DNA follows: TGTGCCAGTAGTATGAGGCAGGGTAATTCACCCCTCCACTTT. This codes for CASSMRQGNSPLHF.

V is TRBV28 and J is TRBJ1-4; 7 positions agree with TRBD1. Germline loops: CDR1 MDHEN, CDR2 SYDVKM. The CDR3 consists of 17 residues. V trimming: 6 bases; J trimming: 3 bases; junction bases outside the gene matches: 13. The CDR3 region has the DNA TGTGCCAGCAGCGACTATGGGACAGTTTCAGCTAATGAAAAACTGTTTTTT. It translates to CASSDYGTVSANEKLFF.

The chain uses TRBV24-1 and TRBJ1-4; 11 nucleotides line up with TRBD1. The junction had 3 bases not matched to a gene; V was cut back by 2 bases and J by 5 bases. This CDR3 region has 16 residues. Germline-derived CDR1 and CDR2 are KGHDR and SFDVKD. This CDR3 reads CATSDSGTGGNEKLFF. Here the CDR3 DNA reads TGTGCCACCAGTGATTCCGGGACAGGGGGGAATGAAAAACTGTTTTTT.

The chain combines TRBV15 with TRBJ1-2; D is uncertain. V was pared by 9 bases and J by 7 bases, with 12 bases between. Germline V lookup: CDR1 LNHNV, CDR2 YYDKDF (reference sequence). The CDR3 length is 11 residues. The CDR3 coding sequence is TGTGCCACGCCGCAGCGTGCTGGCTACACCTTC. It specifies CATPQRAGYTF.

This chain connects TRBV7-3 to TRBJ2-5, with TRBD2 matching over 10 bases. The V gene end was trimmed by 4 bases and the J gene end by 4 bases; junction bases not matched to a gene: 3. The CDR3 covers 14 residues. Germline loops: CDR1 SGHTA, CDR2 FQGTGA. CDR3 sequence (DNA): TGTGCCAGCAGCTCCAGCGGGAGGGGAGAGACCCAGTACTTC. Translated: CASSSSGRGETQYF. The full variable domain, its missing parts supplied by reference TRBV7-3 and TRBJ2-5, is GAGVSQTPSNKVTEKGKYVELRCDPISGHTALYWYRQSLGQGPEFLIYFQGTGAADDSGLPNDRFFAVRPEGSVSTLKIQRTERGDSAVYLCASSSSGRGETQYFGPGTRLLVL.

The genes are TRBV19 and TRBJ1-5, with 9 bases lining up with TRBD1. Per the germline V gene, CDR1 is LNHDA and CDR2 is SQIVND (reference sequence). The V and J ends lost 5 bases and 9 bases, in that order; junction bases with no gene match: 17. The CDR3 extends over 17 amino acids. CDR3 sequence (DNA): TGTGCCAGTAGTCCCCCCCGGTGGACAGGGGAGGATGGGCCCCAGCATTTT. Encoded protein: CASSPPRWTGEDGPQHF.

The gene calls are TRBV18 and TRBJ2-6; 10 nucleotides line up with TRBD1. Germline-derived CDR1 and CDR2 are KGHSH and LQKENI. V shed 2 bases, J shed 4 bases, and the junction held 5 bases outside the gene matches. This CDR3 contains 17 residues. The CDR3 nucleotides read TGTGCCAGCTCACCAACCGGGACAGGGGTCGGGGCCAACGTCCTGACTTTC. Translating it yields CASSPTGTGVGANVLTF.

There are a few counts of this clone. The chain is built from TRBV3-1 (or the pseudogene TRBV3-2) and TRBJ1-4; the D gene is possibly TRBD1 (5 bases). Trimming left V 0 bases short and J 0 bases short, with 11 bases between. The germline CDR1 and CDR2 sequences are LGHDT and YNNKEL (reference sequence). The CDR3 consists of 17 residues. CDR3 coding DNA: TGTGCCAGCAGCCAAGATGGGGCAGCTCCAACTAATGAAAAACTGTTTTTT. Protein sequence: CASSQDGAAPTNEKLFF.

Only a few counts were recorded for this clone. The rearrangement links TRBV14 to TRBJ2-3; the match to TRBD1 covers 7 bases. J was trimmed by 2 bases and V by 1 base; bases with no gene match: 3. The CDR3 covers 15 residues. Germline CDR1 is SGHDN and CDR2 is FVKESK. CDR3 residues: CASSQATGLTDTQYF. CDR3 sequence (DNA): TGTGCCAGCAGCCAAGCGACAGGGCTCACAGATACGCAGTATTTT.

This chain links TRBV7-8 with TRBJ2-1; 7 bases align to TRBD2. The germline V gene encodes CDR1 SGHVS and CDR2 FQNEAQ. This CDR3 is built from 14 residues. J was trimmed by 9 bases and V by 0 bases; bases with no gene match: 5. This chain's CDR3 is CASSLAGGRFEQFF. For the CDR3, the DNA is TGTGCCAGCAGCTTAGCGGGAGGGAGGTTTGAGCAGTTCTTC. Drawing the rest from reference TRBV7-8 and TRBJ2-1, the complete variable domain is GAGVSQSPRYKVAKRGQDVALRCDPISGHVSLFWYQQALGQGPEFLTYFQNEAQLDKSGLPSDRFFAERPEGSVSTLKIQRTQQEDSAVYLCASSLAGGRFEQFFGPGTRLTVL.

The genes are TRBV7-9 and TRBJ1-1; 7 positions agree with TRBD1. CDR1 is SEHNR, CDR2 FQNEAQ, per germline (reference sequence). Unmatched junction bases numbered 9, after V lost 5 bases and J lost 0 bases. The CDR3 is 16 amino acids. The CDR3 DNA follows: TGTGCCAGCAGCCCTGGGACAGCCTTCTTGAACACTGAAGCTTTCTTT. It yields the protein CASSPGTAFLNTEAFF.